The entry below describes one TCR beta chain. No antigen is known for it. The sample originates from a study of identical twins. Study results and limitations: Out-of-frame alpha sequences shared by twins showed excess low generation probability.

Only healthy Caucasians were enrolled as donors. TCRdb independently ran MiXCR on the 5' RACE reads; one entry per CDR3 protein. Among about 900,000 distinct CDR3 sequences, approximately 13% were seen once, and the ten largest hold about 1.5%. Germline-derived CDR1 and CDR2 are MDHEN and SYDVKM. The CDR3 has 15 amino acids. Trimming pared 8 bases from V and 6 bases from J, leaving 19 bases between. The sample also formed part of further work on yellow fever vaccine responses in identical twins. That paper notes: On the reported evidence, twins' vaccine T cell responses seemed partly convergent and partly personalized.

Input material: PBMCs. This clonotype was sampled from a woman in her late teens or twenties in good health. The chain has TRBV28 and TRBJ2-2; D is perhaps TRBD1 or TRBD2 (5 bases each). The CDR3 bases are TGTGCCAGCGCTCCGGGGCTGTTTGCGTCCGGGGAGCTGTTTTTT. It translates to CASAPGLFASGELFF.